This section outlines one TCR beta chain sequence together with its context. Some clones are missing from TCRdb's copy, which holds only in-frame ones; the method was immunoSEQ multiplex PCR. This sample has approximately 110,000 clones; roughly 87% occur once, and the top ten carry 4.5% to 6%. V lost 6 bases, J lost 4 bases, and 10 bases stayed unmatched. The CDR3 runs 16 residues. Germline-derived CDR1 and CDR2 are SEHNR and FQNEAQ (reference sequence). These data come from a study of T cell responses to AZD1222 COVID-19 vaccine. The material sequenced was peripheral blood, taken on day 0 of AZD1222 vaccination. V is TRBV7-9 and J is TRBJ1-5, with 9 nucleotides matching TRBD1. The TCR comes from an adult in good health. CDR3 sequence: CASSRGQGLPNQPQHF. The CDR3 DNA reads TGTGCCAGCAGTAGGGGACAGGGACTGCCAAATCAGCCCCAGCATTTT.